The 14 T cell receptor beta chains listed next were all sequenced from one sample in a study of cytomegalovirus exposure and HLA in healthy donors. A multiplex PCR was run with 60 Vbeta primers and 13 Jbeta primers. The method was immunoSEQ multiplex PCR; TCRdb's version includes in-frame clones alone and lacks a portion of them. There are 130,000 or so clones in the sample; around 77% occur only once, and 5% to 6.5% lies in the top ten. Material: PBMCs. The receptors were gathered from a man aged 30 to 45 in good health and CMV-seronegative.

This clone was found a few times. This rearrangement joins TRBV28 to TRBJ1-2, with D possibly matching TRBD1 (5 bases). The CDR3 runs to 15 residues. Germline CDR1 is MDHEN and CDR2 is SYDVKM. The V and J ends lost 2 bases and 8 bases respectively, with 18 bases between them. CDR3 sequence (DNA): TGTGCCAGCAGTTTACCAGGGCAGGGAATGAGCGGCTACACCTTC. Residues: CASSLPGQGMSGYTF.

This clone came up a few times. The genes are TRBV20-1 and TRBJ2-7; D unresolved. V was shortened by 0 bases and J by 6 bases, with 3 bases between the two germline ends. CDR1 and CDR2 (germline): DFQATT, SNEGSKA (reference sequence). This CDR3 is built from 10 residues. CDR3 sequence: CSAREAEQYF. Written as DNA, the CDR3 is TGCAGTGCTAGAGAGGCCGAGCAGTACTTC.

This clone is a singleton in its sample. The rearrangement uses TRBV5-1 and TRBJ1-2; a possible D gene is TRBD1 (6 bases). The germline CDR1 and CDR2 sequences are SGHRS and YFSETQ. The CDR3 covers 12 residues. With 7 bases removed from V and 4 bases from J, the gap between germline ends came to 11 bases. DNA for the CDR3: TGCGCCAGCCGCCAGGGGACCTATGGCTACACCTTC. It yields the protein CASRQGTYGYTF.

The chain uses TRBV25-1 and TRBJ2-2, with 8 bases lining up with TRBD1. CDR1 is MGHDK and CDR2 is SYGVNS in the germline V gene. After removal of 6 bases from V and 0 bases from J, the junction contained 3 bases not matched to a gene. The CDR3 loop spans 15 amino acids. The CDR3 DNA sequence: TGTGCCAGCAGGACAGGGGACTCGAACACCGGGGAGCTGTTTTTT. It encodes CASRTGDSNTGELFF.

The chain joins TRBV9 to TRBJ2-5; 10 bases are a match to TRBD1. This CDR3 is built from 14 residues. J gave up 2 bases and V 4 bases, and 2 bases lay outside the gene matches. Germline CDR1 SGDLS, CDR2 YYNGEE. The CDR3: CASSSGQGQETQYF. The CDR3 DNA sequence: TGTGCCAGCAGCTCGGGACAGGGGCAAGAGACCCAGTACTTC.

A note on this clone: The identical CDR3 is also encoded by other nucleotide sequences in the sample. This sequence joins TRBV6-6 and TRBJ1-5; 7 bases align to TRBD1. Unmatched junction bases numbered 0, after V lost 0 bases and J lost 4 bases. The CDR3 runs 14 residues. The germline V gene encodes CDR1 MNHNY and CDR2 SVGAGI (reference sequence). For the CDR3, the DNA is TGTGCCAGCAGTTACTCACAGGGGAATCAGCCCCAGCATTTT. It encodes CASSYSQGNQPQHF.

This clone occurred a few times. V gene TRBV28 combines with J gene TRBJ2-3, with 9 bases identical to TRBD2. The CDR3 is made up of 15 amino acids. The V gene end was trimmed by 5 bases and the J gene end by 4 bases; junction bases not matched to a gene: 7. Germline assignment: CDR1 MDHEN and CDR2 SYDVKM. CDR3 region: CASSLSGGHADTQYF. The CDR3 DNA reads TGTGCCAGCAGTCTCAGCGGGGGGCATGCAGATACGCAGTATTTT.

The chain combines TRBV7-2 with TRBJ2-5; maybe TRBD2 (6 bases). CDR3 length: 12 amino acids. V lost 6 bases, J lost 4 bases, and 9 bases lay in between. The germline CDR1 and CDR2 sequences are SGHTA and FQGNSA. DNA of the CDR3: TGTGCCAGCAGTTCCGGGGGAGAGACCCAGTACTTC. It yields the protein CASSSGGETQYF. The variable domain in full, with the rest retrieved from reference TRBV7-2 and TRBJ2-5, is GAGVSQSPSNKVTEKGKDVELRCDPISGHTALYWYRQSLGQGLEFLIYFQGNSAPDKSGLPSDRFSAERTGGSVSTLTIQRTQQEDSAVYLCASSSGGETQYFGPGTRLLVL.

CDR3 DNA sequence: TGTGCCAGCAGTACCACAGGGGGCTCTAATGAAAAACTGTTTTTT. This encodes CASSTTGGSNEKLFF. This sequence joins TRBV6-5 and TRBJ1-4, with TRBD1 identical over 9 bases. Germline CDR1 is MNHEY and CDR2 is SVGAGI. The V and J ends lost 5 bases and 3 bases, in that order; junction bases with no gene match: 4. The CDR3 has 15 residues.

This sequence joins TRBV11-2 and TRBJ1-6, with 8 positions matching TRBD1. The CDR3 extends over 18 amino acids. The trim removed 1 base at V and 5 bases at J, leaving 10 bases unmatched. Per germline, CDR1 SGHAT and CDR2 FQNNGV. CDR3 nucleotide sequence: TGTGCCAGCAGCTTAGTGTCGGCAGGGGGCTTTAATAATTCACCCCTCCACTTT. It yields the protein CASSLVSAGGFNNSPLHF.

The chain links TRBV4-1 to TRBJ2-3, with a weak D call TRBD2 (5 bases). The CDR3 loop spans 14 amino acids. Germline V CDR1 and CDR2: MGHRA, YSYEKL. The V end lost 1 base, the J end lost 2 bases, and 7 bases lay between the germline ends. The CDR3 DNA reads as TGCGCCAGCAGCCAAGTGACTAACACAGATACGCAGTATTTT. Translation gives CASSQVTNTDTQYF.

This chain links TRBV2 with TRBJ1-1; 7 nucleotides line up with TRBD1. With 2 bases clipped from V and 8 bases from J, the junction kept 11 bases outside the gene matches. The CDR3 spans 15 residues. Germline assignment: CDR1 SNHLY and CDR2 FYNNEI. CDR3 residues: CASSEPSGTAREAFF. The CDR3, as DNA: TGTGCCAGCAGTGAACCTTCAGGGACAGCCCGGGAAGCTTTCTTT.

The chain carries TRBV11-2 and TRBJ2-1, with D perhaps TRBD1 (7 bases). The CDR3 runs to 14 residues. Per the germline V gene, CDR1 is SGHAT and CDR2 is FQNNGV. The V and J ends lost 5 bases and 7 bases respectively, with 15 bases between them. The CDR3 nucleotides are TGTGCCAGCAGCCCCGGGCAGGGGGGTAATGAGCAGTTCTTC. As protein: CASSPGQGGNEQFF.

The chain couples TRBV30 to TRBJ2-2, with TRBD1 as a possible D gene (5 bases). The CDR3 is 16 amino acids. V was pared by 0 bases and J by 5 bases, with 16 bases between. Germline values: CDR1 GTSNPN, CDR2 SVGIG (reference sequence). The CDR3 DNA sequence: TGTGCCTGGAGTGTGGAGACAGCTCTGGGGACCGGGGAGCTGTTTTTT. This gives the protein CAWSVETALGTGELFF.